This T cell receptor (beta chain) was sequenced in a study of cytomegalovirus exposure and HLA in healthy donors. Background on the study: Prior work identified 120 million or so unique TCR beta sequences in about 179 million T cells.

The ends lost 0 bases at V and 4 bases at J; junction bases unmatched: 3. Germline V gives CDR1 SGHRS, CDR2 YFSETQ. This CDR3 contains 15 residues. The study's findings and limits: Excluded were some V segments that proved indistinguishable, including TRBV6-2 and TRBV6-3. The study listed some 160 cytomegalovirus-associated TCR beta chains.

The PCR made use of 60 Vbeta and 13 Jbeta primers. Sequenced by immunoSEQ multiplex PCR; TCRdb stores in-frame clones only, minus some. The data show around 70,000 clones, with roughly 60% seen just once and about 3% held by the top ten. In regard to this clone: Its antigen is undetermined.

This chain connects TRBV5-1 to TRBJ2-3; 9 bases line up with TRBD1. The TCR sequence derives from a man aged 25-45 years in good health and CMV-seronegative. The sample consisted of PBMCs. The CDR3 region is CASSLDRGPSDTQYF. In nucleotides, the CDR3 is TGCGCCAGCAGCTTGGACAGGGGGCCGTCAGATACGCAGTATTTT.